This paragraph covers one T cell receptor (beta chain) sequence. The antigen it binds to is not known. Per-base qualities were not stored, and no clone one base away is much larger. Genomic DNA was extracted from sorted cells with the Quick-DNA Microprep Kit. TCRbeta DNA was amplified with the immunoSEQ hsTCRbeta kit following the manufacturer's protocol. An Illumina MiSeq instrument was used to sequence the TCRbeta libraries. For the original study's pipeline: Following removal of out-of-frame sequences, 2.4 million or so distinct TCRbeta sequences were retained, with an average of around 67,000 per individual. Each individual was scored according to the count of 164 previously reported CMV-associated TCRbeta sequences and the total productive distinct TCRbeta count. A beta-binomial model was reimplemented in Python, and scikit-learn random forests with default parameters were trained on data from the US cohort. Classifier performance on the Belgian cohort was reported as the median AUC with percentile confidence intervals calculated over 10,000 bootstrap iterations. Sourced from immuneACCESS, this table was stored by TCRdb with only in-frame sequences that have V and J called. A share of the clones is absent; for the studies checked, an unresolved V gene accounts for under half, and the remainder has no known explanation. From that table come the V and J calls and clone size; the DNA was used to work out D and trimming. This sample holds about 73,000 clones; around 80% were observed only once. Around 2.6% of the sample rests with the top ten.

From cysteine to phenylalanine, the CDR3 is 15 amino acids long. Only the CDR3 region is kept as DNA, spanning 45 bases read in frame from base 1. The junction shows trimming of 6 bases on V and 2 bases on J, and the gene matches do not reach 7 bases of it. Reading the germline V gene gives CDR1 ENHRY and CDR2 SYGVKD. This sample was included in a study of memory CD4+ T cells and cytomegalovirus serostatus (dated by TCRdb to the late 2010s). Looking at the study overall: The cohort comprised about 35 healthy Belgian adults, 9 CMV seropositive and some 24 CMV seronegative. To replicate a published TCR-based CMV serostatus classifier, the study sequenced CD4+ memory TCRbeta repertoires from a Belgian cohort whose cytomegalovirus serostatus was known. Here is what the overall study found, with its caveats: On the Belgian cohort, the classifier based on the original framework reached a median bootstrapped AUC of approximately 0.95, with a 95% CI of 0.76-1.00. The results were interpreted as suggesting that the CMV-associated TCR signature is largely present in the CD4+ memory repertoire. For CMV serostatus prediction, a median bootstrapped AUC of 0.95 was reached with the original framework, and a median bootstrapped AUC of 0.91 was reached with a US-trained random forest. Among the roughly 160 previously reported CMV-associated TCRbeta sequences, 67 showed up in the CD4+ memory repertoires, with each one found in between one and five individuals. Only CD4+CD45RO+ memory cells were sequenced, in contrast to the original study, in which naive and memory CD4+ and CD8+ populations were covered.

Single viable CD3+CD4+CD8-CD45RO+ cells were sorted as memory CD4+ T cells on a FACSAria II. To determine CMV serostatus, a Roche Elecsys assay was used that detects serum IgG against CMV pp150, pp28, p38 and p52. Once the samples were thawed, total CD4+ T cells were enriched through positive selection using CD4 magnetic microbeads. The samples came from a separate study whose specific focus was interrogating the CD4+ T cell memory repertoire. Peripheral blood mononuclear cells were isolated and cryopreserved following standard operating procedures; serum was stored at -80 °C. Staining used CD3-PerCP (BW264/56), CD4-APC (RPA-T4), CD45RO-PE (UCHT1) and CD8-Pacific Orange (3B5) antibodies, with Sytox blue excluding non-viable cells.

Recombination joined TRBV10-3 with TRBJ2-5, with TRBD1 matching 9 junction bases. The sequence was obtained from an adult in good health and CMV-seropositive. Sequencing was performed on memory CD4+ T cells from blood. The DNA reads as follows: TGTGCCATCAGCGGACAGGGGACCCTACAAGAGACCCAGTACTTC. It is translated as CAISGQGTLQETQYF.